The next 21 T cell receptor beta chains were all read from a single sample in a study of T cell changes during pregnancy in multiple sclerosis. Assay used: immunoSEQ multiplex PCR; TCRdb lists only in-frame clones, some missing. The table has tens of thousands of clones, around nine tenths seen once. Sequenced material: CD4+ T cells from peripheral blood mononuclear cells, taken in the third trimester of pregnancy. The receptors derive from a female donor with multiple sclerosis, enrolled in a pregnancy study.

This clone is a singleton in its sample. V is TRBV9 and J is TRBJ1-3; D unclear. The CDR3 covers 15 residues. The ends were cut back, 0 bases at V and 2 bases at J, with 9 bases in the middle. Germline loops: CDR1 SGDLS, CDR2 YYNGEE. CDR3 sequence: CASSVAGDPGNTIYF. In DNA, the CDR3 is TGTGCCAGCAGCGTAGCCGGGGATCCTGGAAACACCATATATTTT.

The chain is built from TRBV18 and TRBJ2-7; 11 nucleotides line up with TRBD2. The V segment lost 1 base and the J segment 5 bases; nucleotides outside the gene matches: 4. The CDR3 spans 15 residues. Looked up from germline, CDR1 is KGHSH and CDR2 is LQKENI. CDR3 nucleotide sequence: TGTGCCAGCTCACCACTAGCGGGAGGGTTACACGAGCAGTACTTC. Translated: CASSPLAGGLHEQYF.

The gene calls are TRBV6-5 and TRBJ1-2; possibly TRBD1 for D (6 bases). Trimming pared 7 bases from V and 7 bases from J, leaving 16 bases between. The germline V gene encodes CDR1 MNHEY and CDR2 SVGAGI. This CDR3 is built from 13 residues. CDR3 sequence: CASTPLGGGGYTF. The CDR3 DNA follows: TGTGCCAGCACCCCCCTTGGGGGCGGTGGCTACACCTTC.

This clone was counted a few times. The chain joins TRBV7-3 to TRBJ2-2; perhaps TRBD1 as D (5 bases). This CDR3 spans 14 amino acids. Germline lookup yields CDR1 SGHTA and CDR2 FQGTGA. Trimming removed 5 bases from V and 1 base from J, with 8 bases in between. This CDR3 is CASSPTGNTGELFF. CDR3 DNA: TGTGCCAGCAGCCCAACAGGGAACACCGGGGAGCTGTTTTTT.

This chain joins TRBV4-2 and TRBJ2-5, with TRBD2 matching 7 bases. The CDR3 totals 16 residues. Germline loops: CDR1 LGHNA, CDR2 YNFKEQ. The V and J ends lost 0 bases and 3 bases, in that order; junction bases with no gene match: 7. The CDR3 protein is CASSQDGRVGEETQYF. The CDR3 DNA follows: TGTGCCAGCAGCCAAGATGGGAGGGTAGGGGAAGAGACCCAGTACTTC.

CDR3 loop: CASGDSSYNQPQHF. The CDR3 DNA reads TGTGCCAGCGGGGACAGCTCCTACAATCAGCCCCAGCATTTT. The chain carries TRBV7-2 and TRBJ1-5; TRBD1 aligns across 7 bases. This CDR3 is built from 14 residues. From germline, CDR1 is SGHTA and CDR2 FQGNSA. The V gene end was trimmed by 8 bases and the J gene end by 3 bases; junction bases not matched to a gene: 7.

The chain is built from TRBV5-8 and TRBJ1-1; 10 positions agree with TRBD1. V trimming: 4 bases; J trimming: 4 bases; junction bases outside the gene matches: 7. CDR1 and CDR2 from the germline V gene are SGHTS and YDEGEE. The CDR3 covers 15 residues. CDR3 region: CASSPGTGEGTEAFF. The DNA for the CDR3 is TGTGCCAGCAGCCCCGGGACAGGGGAAGGCACTGAAGCTTTCTTT. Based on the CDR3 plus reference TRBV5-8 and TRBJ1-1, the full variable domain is EAGVTQSPTHLIKTRGQQATLRCSPISGHTSVYWYQQALGLGLQFLLWYDEGEERNRGNFPPRFSGRQFPNYSSELNVNALELEDSALYLCASSPGTGEGTEAFFGQGTRLTVV.

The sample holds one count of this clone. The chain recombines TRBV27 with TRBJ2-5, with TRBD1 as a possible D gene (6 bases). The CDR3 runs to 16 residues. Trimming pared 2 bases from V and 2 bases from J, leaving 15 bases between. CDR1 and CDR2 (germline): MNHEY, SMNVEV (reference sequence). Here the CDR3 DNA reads TGTGCCAGCAGTTTAAGTTTCCGGGACACTCAAGAGACCCAGTACTTC. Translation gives CASSLSFRDTQETQYF.

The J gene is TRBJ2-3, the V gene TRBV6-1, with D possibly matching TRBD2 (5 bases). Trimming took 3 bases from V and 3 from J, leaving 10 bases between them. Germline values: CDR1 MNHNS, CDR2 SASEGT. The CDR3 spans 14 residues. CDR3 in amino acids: CASSDGVATDTQYF. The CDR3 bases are TGTGCCAGCAGTGACGGGGTAGCAACAGATACGCAGTATTTT.

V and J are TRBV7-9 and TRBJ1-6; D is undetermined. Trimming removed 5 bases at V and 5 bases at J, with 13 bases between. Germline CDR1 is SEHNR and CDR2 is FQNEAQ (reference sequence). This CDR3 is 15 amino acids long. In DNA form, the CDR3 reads TGTGCCAGCAGCCAAAGCGCGGGAAATAATTCACCCCTCCACTTT. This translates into CASSQSAGNNSPLHF.

The CDR3 loop is CASSPVGARGYTF. The CDR3 DNA reads TGTGCCAGCTCACCGGTAGGGGCGCGAGGCTACACCTTC. The chain couples TRBV18 to TRBJ1-2; TRBD1 is a possible D gene (5 bases). V dropped 3 bases and J dropped 8 bases, with 13 bases sitting between them. CDR1 KGHSH and CDR2 LQKENI come from the germline V gene. The CDR3 spans 13 residues.

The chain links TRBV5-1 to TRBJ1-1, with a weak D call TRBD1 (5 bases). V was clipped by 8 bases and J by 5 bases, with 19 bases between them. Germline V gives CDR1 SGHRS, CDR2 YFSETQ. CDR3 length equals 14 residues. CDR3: CASRGGVVVTEAFF. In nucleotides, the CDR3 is TGCGCCAGTCGGGGCGGGGTGGTAGTAACTGAAGCTTTCTTT.

The DNA of the CDR3 is TGTGCCAGCAGCGTAGGGACTGTGCCCTACGAGCAGTACTTC. As protein: CASSVGTVPYEQYF. The J gene is TRBJ2-7, the V gene TRBV9; D might be TRBD2 (5 bases). Germline lookup yields CDR1 SGDLS and CDR2 YYNGEE. V was cut by 0 bases and J by 2 bases, with 9 bases left in between. The CDR3 extends over 14 amino acids.

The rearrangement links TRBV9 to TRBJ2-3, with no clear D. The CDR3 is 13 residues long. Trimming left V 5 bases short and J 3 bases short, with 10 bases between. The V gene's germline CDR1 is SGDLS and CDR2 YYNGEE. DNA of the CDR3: TGTGCCAGCAGAGCACCGGTGACAGATACGCAGTATTTT. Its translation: CASRAPVTDTQYF. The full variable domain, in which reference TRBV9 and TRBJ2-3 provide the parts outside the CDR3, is DSGVTQTPKHLITATGQRVTLRCSPRSGDLSVYWYQQSLDQGLQFLIQYYNGEERAKGNILERFSAQQFPDLHSELNLSSLELGDSALYFCASRAPVTDTQYFGPGTRLTVL.

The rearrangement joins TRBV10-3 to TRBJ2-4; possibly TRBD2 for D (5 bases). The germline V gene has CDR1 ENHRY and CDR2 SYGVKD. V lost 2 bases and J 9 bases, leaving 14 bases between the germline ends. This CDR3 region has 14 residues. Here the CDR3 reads CAISEQHSSGIQYF. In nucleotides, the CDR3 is TGTGCCATCAGTGAGCAACACTCGAGCGGCATTCAGTACTTC.

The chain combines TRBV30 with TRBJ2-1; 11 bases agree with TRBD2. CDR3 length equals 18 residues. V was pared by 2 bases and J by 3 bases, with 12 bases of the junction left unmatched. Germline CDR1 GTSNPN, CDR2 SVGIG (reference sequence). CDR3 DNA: TGTGCCTGGAGTCGACCCCTAATAGCGGGGGGGTTCTACAATGAGCAGTTCTTC. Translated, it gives CAWSRPLIAGGFYNEQFF. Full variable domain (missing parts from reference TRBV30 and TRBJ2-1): SQTIHQWPATLVQPVGSPLSLECTVEGTSNPNLYWYRQAAGRGLQLLFYSVGIGQISSEVPQNLSASRPQDRQFILSSKKLLLSDSGFYLCAWSRPLIAGGFYNEQFFGPGTRLTVL.

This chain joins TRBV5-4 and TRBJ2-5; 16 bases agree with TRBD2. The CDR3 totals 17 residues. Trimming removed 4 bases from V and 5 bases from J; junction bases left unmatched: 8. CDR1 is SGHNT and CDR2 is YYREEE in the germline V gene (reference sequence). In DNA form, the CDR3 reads TGTGCCAGCAGCCCCCCGGGACTAGCGGGAGGGGGGGAGACCCAGTACTTC. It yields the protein CASSPPGLAGGGETQYF.

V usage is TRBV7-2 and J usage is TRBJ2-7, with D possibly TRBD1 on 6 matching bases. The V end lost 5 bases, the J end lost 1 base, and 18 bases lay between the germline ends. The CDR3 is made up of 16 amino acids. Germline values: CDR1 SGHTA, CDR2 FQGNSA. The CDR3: CASSQSYNRVSYEQYF. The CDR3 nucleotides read TGTGCCAGCAGCCAATCGTACAACAGGGTATCCTACGAGCAGTACTTC. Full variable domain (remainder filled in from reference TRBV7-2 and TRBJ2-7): GAGVSQSPSNKVTEKGKDVELRCDPISGHTALYWYRQSLGQGLEFLIYFQGNSAPDKSGLPSDRFSAERTGGSVSTLTIQRTQQEDSAVYLCASSQSYNRVSYEQYFGPGTRLTVT.

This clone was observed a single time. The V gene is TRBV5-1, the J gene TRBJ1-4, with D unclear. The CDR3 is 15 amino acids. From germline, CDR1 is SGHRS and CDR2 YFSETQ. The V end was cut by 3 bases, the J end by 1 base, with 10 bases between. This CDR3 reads CASSWGGGTNEKLFF. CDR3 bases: TGCGCCAGCAGCTGGGGAGGTGGAACTAATGAAAAACTGTTTTTT.

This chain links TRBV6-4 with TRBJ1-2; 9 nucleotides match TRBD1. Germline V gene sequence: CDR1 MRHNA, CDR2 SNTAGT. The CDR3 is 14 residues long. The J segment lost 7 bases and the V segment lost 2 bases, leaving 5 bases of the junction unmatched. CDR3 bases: TGTGCCAGCAGTGACGGGACAGGGTGGGGTGGCTACACCTTC. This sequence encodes CASSDGTGWGGYTF.

The CDR3 DNA follows: TGTGCCAGCAGCTTGGGGGCAGGGAACACAGATACGCAGTATTTT. Protein sequence: CASSLGAGNTDTQYF. The rearrangement joins TRBV5-8 to TRBJ2-3, with a possible D match to TRBD1 (5 bases). CDR1 SGHTS and CDR2 YDEGEE come from the germline V gene. V shed 0 bases and J shed 2 bases, with 10 bases lying between them. The CDR3 has 15 residues.